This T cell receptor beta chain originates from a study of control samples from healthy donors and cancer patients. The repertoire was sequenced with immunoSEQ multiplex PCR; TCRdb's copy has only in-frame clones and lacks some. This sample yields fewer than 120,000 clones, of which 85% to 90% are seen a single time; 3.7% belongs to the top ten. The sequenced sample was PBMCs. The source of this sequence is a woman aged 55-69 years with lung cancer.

The CDR3 region is CASSAPTGVRNEKLFF. CDR3 in DNA: TGTGCCAGCAGCGCCCCCACAGGGGTTCGTAATGAAAAACTGTTTTTT. The chain carries TRBV7-9 and TRBJ1-4, with 7 nucleotides matching TRBD1. Germline-derived CDR1 and CDR2 are SEHNR and FQNEAQ (reference sequence). This CDR3 contains 16 residues. The ends lost 5 bases at V and 4 bases at J; junction bases unmatched: 10.